Following are 17 T cell receptor beta chains from one sample sequenced in a study of response to subunit inactivated influenza vaccine. MiXCR was run by TCRdb on the RT-PCR reads, yielding one entry per CDR3 protein. The data show about half a million distinct CDR3 sequences, 7.6% seen once. The sequenced sample was PBMCs from blood, obtained roughly 24 months after vaccination. All receptors come from a man aged 45 to 75 who received an inactivated influenza vaccine.

The chain combines TRBV14 with TRBJ1-2; D is possibly TRBD1 (6 bases). The V gene's germline CDR1 is SGHDN and CDR2 FVKESK. This CDR3 is built from 13 residues. Trimming cost V 4 bases and J 5 bases, with 11 bases left between them. The CDR3: CASSLQGWYGYTF. The CDR3 region has the DNA TGTGCCAGCAGCCTACAGGGTTGGTATGGCTACACCTTC.

This clonotype has just one count. The V gene is TRBV4-1, the J gene TRBJ2-5; D gene uncertain. The germline gives CDR1 MGHRA, CDR2 YSYEKL. V shed 0 bases and J shed 5 bases, with 13 bases lying between them. This CDR3 region has 15 residues. In DNA form, the CDR3 reads TGCGCCAGCAGCCAAGATCAGGTCCGGGTTGAGACCCAGTACTTC. Translating it yields CASSQDQVRVETQYF.

Many counts were recorded for this clonotype. The chain links TRBV20-1 to TRBJ1-1; D is possibly TRBD1 (6 bases). Deletions cut 0 bases from V and 5 bases from J, with 19 bases between. This CDR3 has 16 amino acids. CDR1 and CDR2 from the germline V gene are DFQATT and SNEGSKA (reference sequence). The CDR3 sequence is CSARDRGRALGTEAFF. DNA of the CDR3: TGCAGTGCTAGAGACAGGGGCCGCGCATTAGGGACTGAAGCTTTCTTT.

The DNA for the CDR3 is TGCAGCGTTGATGAGTTATTGGGGCAGCCTGGCAATGAGCAGTTCTTC. The encoded protein is CSVDELLGQPGNEQFF. V gene TRBV29-1 combines with J gene TRBJ2-1; a weak D match, TRBD1 (5 bases). Germline V gene data show CDR1 as SQVTM and CDR2 as ANQGSEA. The length of the CDR3 is 16 residues. V gave up 3 bases and J gave up 6 bases, with 21 bases separating them.

In its sample, this clonotype was seen a few times. The chain links TRBV21-1 to TRBJ2-1; TRBD1 is the table's D call and was not checked against the DNA. TRBV21-1 constitutes a pseudogene. The CDR3 sequence is 15 residues long. The CDR3 loop reads CASSKARWGQVEQFF. CDR3 nucleotide sequence: TGTGCCAGCAGCAAAGCGCGATGGGGGCAGGTTGAGCAGTTCTTC.

The V gene is TRBV20-1, the J gene TRBJ2-3; 8 nucleotides line up with TRBD1. CDR1 is DFQATT, CDR2 SNEGSKA, per germline (reference sequence). Trimming cost V 1 base and J 3 bases; bases outside gene matches: 12. This CDR3 has 17 amino acids. The CDR3 sequence is CSARAPYQGAVTDTQYF. In DNA form, the CDR3 reads TGCAGTGCTAGAGCCCCCTACCAGGGGGCGGTGACAGATACGCAGTATTTT.

This clonotype showed up just a few times. The V call is TRBV4-3, the J call TRBJ1-3; D remains ambiguous. Germline assignment: CDR1 LGHNA and CDR2 YSLEER. The CDR3 covers 16 residues. The germline V and J ends were trimmed by 0 bases and 0 bases, with 9 bases remaining between them. The CDR3 nucleotides are TGCGCCAGCAGCCAAGATAACCTTTTCTCTGGAAACACCATATATTTT. Protein product: CASSQDNLFSGNTIYF.

In its sample, this clonotype was seen a few times. V and J are TRBV6-1 and TRBJ2-7, with TRBD1 matching over 7 bases. Germline values: CDR1 MNHNS, CDR2 SASEGT. V was pared by 4 bases and J by 5 bases, with 2 bases of the junction left unmatched. The CDR3 runs to 12 residues. In nucleotides, the CDR3 is TGTGCCAGCAGTGGAGACAGGGACGAGCAGTACTTC. This sequence encodes CASSGDRDEQYF.

This chain joins TRBV20-1 and TRBJ2-1, with D possibly matching TRBD2 (5 bases). Trimming left V 1 base short and J 6 bases short, with 16 bases between. Germline lookup yields CDR1 DFQATT and CDR2 SNEGSKA (reference sequence). CDR3 length equals 15 residues. CDR3 bases: TGCAGTGCTAGAGGTCAAAGCGGAGGTGTCAATGAGCAGTTCTTC. Its protein product is CSARGQSGGVNEQFF.

This clonotype was detected ten times or more. The V call is TRBV3-1, the J call TRBJ2-3; 7 bases are shared with TRBD2. V lost 3 bases, J lost 0 bases, and 9 bases stayed unmatched. Germline V CDR1 and CDR2: LGHDT, YNNKEL (reference sequence). The CDR3 sequence is 17 residues long. The CDR3, as DNA: TGTGCCAGCAGCCAGCGACCGACCGGGGGGAGCACAGATACGCAGTATTTT. Residues: CASSQRPTGGSTDTQYF.

V is TRBV4-3 and J is TRBJ2-7; D not resolved. Germline loops: CDR1 LGHNA, CDR2 YSLEER. V was cut by 0 bases and J by 0 bases, with 12 bases left in between. This CDR3 region has 16 residues. CDR3 DNA: TGCGCCAGCAGCCAAGAGATCGCGCAGAGCTCCTACGAGCAGTACTTC. It specifies CASSQEIAQSSYEQYF.

The table lists this clonotype with a few counts. This sequence joins TRBV5-1 and TRBJ2-1, with D unresolved. This CDR3 contains 15 residues. CDR1 and CDR2 from the germline V gene are SGHRS and YFSETQ. V dropped 2 bases and J dropped 0 bases, with 9 bases sitting between them. The CDR3 is CASSLREASYNEQFF. In DNA form, the CDR3 reads TGCGCCAGCAGCTTAAGAGAGGCCTCCTACAATGAGCAGTTCTTC.

The V gene is TRBV5-1, the J gene TRBJ1-2; TRBD1 might be the D (6 bases). Germline-derived CDR1 and CDR2 are SGHRS and YFSETQ. This CDR3 has 13 amino acids. V was clipped by 4 bases and J by 2 bases, with 9 bases between them. The chain's CDR3 is CASSAGENYGYTF. DNA of the CDR3: TGCGCCAGCAGCGCAGGGGAGAACTATGGCTACACCTTC.

The chain is built from TRBV25-1 and TRBJ2-7, with 7 bases identical to TRBD1. Germline values: CDR1 MGHDK, CDR2 SYGVNS. Trimming took 3 bases from V and 5 from J; bases not matched to a gene: 10. CDR3 length: 15 amino acids. The CDR3 protein is CASSEYKTGTHEQYF. The CDR3 DNA is TGTGCCAGCAGTGAGTATAAGACAGGGACCCACGAGCAGTACTTC.

This clonotype was seen ten or more times. The genes are TRBV20-1 and TRBJ2-7; TRBD2 agrees at 10 bases. There are 14 residues in the CDR3. Germline V gene data show CDR1 as DFQATT and CDR2 as SNEGSKA (reference sequence). The V segment lost 1 base and the J segment 3 bases; nucleotides outside the gene matches: 3. CDR3 sequence: CSARGPSGSYEQYF. DNA for the CDR3: TGCAGTGCTAGAGGTCCTAGCGGGAGCTACGAGCAGTACTTC.

At least ten counts were recorded for this clonotype. CDR3 bases: TGTGCCAGCCACAGCCCCCTGAACACTGAAGCTTTCTTT. Its protein product is CASHSPLNTEAFF. The chain joins TRBV6-1 to TRBJ1-1; the D is unclear. Germline CDR1 is MNHNS and CDR2 is SASEGT. CDR3 size: 13 residues. V was shortened by 8 bases and J by 0 bases, with 10 bases between the two germline ends.

The table lists this clonotype with many counts. The DNA for the CDR3 is TGTGCCAGCAGTTACTCACACCCGACTAGCGGGATCTACAATGAGCAGTTCTTC. It encodes CASSYSHPTSGIYNEQFF. The chain employs TRBV6-2 or TRBV6-3 and TRBJ2-1, with 11 bases aligning to TRBD2. CDR1 is MNHEY, CDR2 SVGEGT, per germline. This CDR3 is 18 amino acids long. Trimming removed 0 bases from V and 3 bases from J; junction bases left unmatched: 7.